These T cell receptor beta chains were read from a single sample in a study of Ad26.COV2.S vaccination and SARS-CoV-2 variants. Profiling relied on immunoSEQ multiplex PCR, and the TCRdb table lists in-frame clones only, not all of them. The sample includes just over 350,000 clones, approximately 85% of them seen just once. This sample comprised peripheral blood, obtained in a trial of Ad26.COV2.S vaccine versus placebo. These TCRs come from a person aged 18-65 years who received the Ad26.COV2.S COVID-19 vaccine or a placebo. The CDR3 runs from the conserved cysteine through the conserved F or W. A D gene is named only where the DNA matches it firmly. Clone size is shown for a subset of rows, as once, few, many or a class of expanded clone.

abundance,v_gene,d_gene,j_gene,CDR3nt,CDR3aa
-,TRBV4-1,-,TRBJ1-2,TGCGCCAGCAGCCAAGATGAGGGCGCAGACTATGGCTACACCTTC,CASSQDEGADYGYTF
-,TRBV7-2,-,TRBJ2-3,TGTGCCAGCAGCGACCGCAGAAGCACAGATACGCAGTATTTT,CASSDRRSTDTQYF
-,TRBV4-1,-,TRBJ2-3,TGCGCCAGCAGCCAAATAGGGATAGTAACAGATACGCAGTATTTT,CASSQIGIVTDTQYF
few,TRBV4-3,-,TRBJ1-6,TGCGCCAGCAGCCAAGAAGCCAGCGGGGGCGGGCATGGGTCACCCCTCCACTTT,CASSQEASGGGHGSPLHF
-,TRBV25-1,-,TRBJ2-4,TGTGCCAGCAGTGACCTAGCCAAAAACATTCAGTACTTC,CASSDLAKNIQYF
-,TRBV7-8,-,TRBJ1-2,TGTGCCAGCAGCCGGACGGGGGGGGTCTATGGCTACACCTTC,CASSRTGGVYGYTF
-,TRBV5-6,TRBD2,TRBJ2-7,TGTGCCAGCAGCCGACGGACTAGCGGGAGGCCCCCGTTTGGGGAGCAGTACTTC,CASSRRTSGRPPFGEQYF
-,TRBV7-8,TRBD2,TRBJ2-4,TGTGCCAGCAGCTTAGGTCCAGCGGGGAGTAAAAACATTCAGTACTTC,CASSLGPAGSKNIQYF
-,TRBV30,TRBD1,TRBJ1-5,TGTGCCTGGACAGGGACAGGGGATCAGCCCCAGCATTTT,CAWTGTGDQPQHF
-,TRBV2,TRBD1,TRBJ1-2,TGTGCCAGCAGTGAGGACAGGGGGATGTCTAACTATGGCTACACCTTC,CASSEDRGMSNYGYTF
-,TRBV5-8,TRBD2,TRBJ2-5,TGTGCCAGCCACTCCCAGACTAGCGGGGTACAAGAGACCCAGTACTTC,CASHSQTSGVQETQYF
-,TRBV25-1,-,TRBJ1-1,TGTGCCAGCAGTGAATCGGACATTGAAGCTTTCTTT,CASSESDIEAFF
-,TRBV7-9,TRBD1,TRBJ2-3,TGTGCCAGCAGCTGGGGACAGGGGAGAACAGATACGCAGTATTTT,CASSWGQGRTDTQYF
-,TRBV6-5,-,TRBJ1-6,TGTGCCAGCAGTTACCAGGACTTTAATTCACCCCTCCACTTT,CASSYQDFNSPLHF
once,TRBV3-1/TRBV3-2,-,TRBJ1-1,TGTGCCAGCAGCCAAGCCCCTATTTCAAGCACGAACACTGAAGCTTTCTTT,CASSQAPISSTNTEAFF
-,TRBV9,-,TRBJ2-5,TGTGCCAGCAGCGTAGCTATGAGCGGACTACAAGAGACCCAGTACTTC,CASSVAMSGLQETQYF
-,TRBV2,-,TRBJ1-1,TGTGCCAGTACAGTGGGGTGGGGCACTGAAGCTTTCTTT,CASTVGWGTEAFF
-,TRBV28,-,TRBJ2-1,TGTGCCAGCGGGGGCTCCTACAATGAGCAGTTCTTC,CASGGSYNEQFF
-,TRBV5-1,TRBD1,TRBJ2-7,TGCGCCAGCAGCTTCGGGACAGACGAGCAGTACTTC,CASSFGTDEQYF
-,TRBV4-3,TRBD2,TRBJ2-7,TGCGCCAGCAGCCAAGTAGTTTCGGGACTAGCGGAGCTGCCCTACGAGCAGTACTTC,CASSQVVSGLAELPYEQYF
-,TRBV24-1,-,TRBJ2-1,TGTGCCACCAGTGATGATCGGGGTATTGCGTTCTTC,CATSDDRGIAFF
-,TRBV19,-,TRBJ2-5,TGTGCCAGTAGTATGAATTTCGGAGACCAAGAGACCCAGTACTTC,CASSMNFGDQETQYF
many,TRBV3-1/TRBV3-2,-,TRBJ1-6,TGTGCCAGCAGCCAAGGATATAATTCACCCCTCCACTTT,CASSQGYNSPLHF
few,TRBV5-1,-,TRBJ1-1,TGCGCCAGCAGCTTGGGGCAGGTGACGGAAGCTTTCTTT,CASSLGQVTEAFF
-,TRBV27,TRBD1,TRBJ1-1,TGTGCCAGCAGGGTACAGGGGCCAGCCCTTGTGGCTGAAGCTTTCTTT,CASRVQGPALVAEAFF
-,TRBV30,-,TRBJ2-1,TGTGCCTGGACGGGGGACAATGAGCAGTTCTTC,CAWTGDNEQFF
-,TRBV2,-,TRBJ2-3,TGTGCCAGCAGTGAACTTGGGAAAGATACGCAGTATTTT,CASSELGKDTQYF
-,TRBV6-2/TRBV6-3,-,TRBJ2-5,TGTGCCAGCGGCCAGGGGAAGACCCAGTACTTC,CASGQGKTQYF
-,TRBV6-5,-,TRBJ2-1,TGTGCCAGCGGTTCTCGGGGCAATGAGCAGTTCTTC,CASGSRGNEQFF
-,TRBV4-3,-,TRBJ1-4,TGCGCCAGCAGCCAAGATGGTGTGCGGACTAATGAAAAACTGTTTTTT,CASSQDGVRTNEKLFF
few,TRBV7-6,-,TRBJ2-2,TGTGCCAGCAGTCCTAGGGGGCGGGGCACCGGGGAGCTGTTTTTT,CASSPRGRGTGELFF
few,TRBV18,TRBD1,TRBJ1-2,TGTGCCAGCTCACCTGGTCCGGGACAGGGGGCGGGGAGCTATGGCTACACCTTC,CASSPGPGQGAGSYGYTF
-,TRBV6-5,-,TRBJ2-5,TGTGCCAGCCGGAGGGGGCCCATCCAAGAGACCCAGTACTTC,CASRRGPIQETQYF
-,TRBV6-2/TRBV6-3,-,TRBJ2-5,TGTGCCAGCAGTTACTCGTGGGGCGGTCAAGAGACCCAGTACTTC,CASSYSWGGQETQYF
-,TRBV5-4,-,TRBJ2-3,TGTGCCAGCAGCTCCTCAGAGGCGTTTGCGCAGTATTTT,CASSSSEAFAQYF
-,TRBV6-5,TRBD2,TRBJ2-5,TGTGCCAGCAGTTACGCCCCCTCGGGGGGGCAAGAGACCCAGTACTTC,CASSYAPSGGQETQYF
few,TRBV30,TRBD1,TRBJ2-7,TGTGCCTGGAGTGGGACAGGGGGCTCCTACGAGCAGTACTTC,CAWSGTGGSYEQYF
-,TRBV27,TRBD2,TRBJ2-1,TGTGCCAGCCATAGCGGGATCACCTCCTACAATGAGCAGTTCTTC,CASHSGITSYNEQFF
-,TRBV4-3,TRBD2,TRBJ2-3,TGCGCCAGCAGCCCGTTAGCGGGAGGAGAGTCAGATACGCAGTATTTT,CASSPLAGGESDTQYF
few,TRBV7-6,TRBD2,TRBJ2-7,TGTGCCAGCAGCTTAAATCCCGGCGGGAGGCGCGCGGGGGAGCAGTACTTC,CASSLNPGGRRAGEQYF